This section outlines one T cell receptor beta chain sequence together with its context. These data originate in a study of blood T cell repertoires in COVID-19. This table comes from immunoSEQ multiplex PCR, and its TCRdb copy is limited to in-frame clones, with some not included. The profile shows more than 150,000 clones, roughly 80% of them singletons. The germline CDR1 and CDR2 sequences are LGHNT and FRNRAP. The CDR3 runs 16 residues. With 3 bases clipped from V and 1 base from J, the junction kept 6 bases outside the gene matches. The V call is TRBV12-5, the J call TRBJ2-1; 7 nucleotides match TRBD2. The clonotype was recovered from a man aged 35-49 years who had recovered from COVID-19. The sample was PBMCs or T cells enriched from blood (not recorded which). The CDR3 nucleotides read TGTGCTAGTGGTTTTTTAGCGGGTCTTTCCTACAATGAGCAGTTCTTC. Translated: CASGFLAGLSYNEQFF.